The 20 T cell receptor beta chains given below trace back to one sample, sequenced in a study of shared clonotypes between healthy human individuals. Assay: immunoSEQ multiplex PCR; the TCRdb copy retains only in-frame clones and omits some. The data show roughly 2.2 million clones, 80% to 95% seen once. Input material: naive CD4+ T cells from PBMCs. Subset in this sample: CD45RA+ positively selected. The receptors were sampled from a young man in good health. Some clones in this sample may be carry-over from other donors' samples.

The rearrangement uses TRBV11-1 and TRBJ2-5; 8 nucleotides line up with TRBD1. TRBJ2-7 matches the DNA end more closely, so the J call is doubtful. This CDR3 is built from 15 residues. Per germline, CDR1 SGHAT and CDR2 FQDESV (reference sequence). The CDR3 region is CASSFRTGGSYEQYF. The CDR3 region has the DNA TGTGCCAGCAGCTTCCGAACAGGGGGCTCCTACGAGCAGTACTTC.

The chain links TRBV28 to TRBJ2-7; TRBD1 matches 7 bases. The CDR3 extends over 14 amino acids. Per the germline V gene, CDR1 is MDHEN and CDR2 is SYDVKM. Trimming took 2 bases from V and 2 from J; bases not matched to a gene: 3. CDR3 DNA: TGTGCCAGCAGTTTAGGACAGGCCACCTACGAGCAGTACTTC. Translation: CASSLGQATYEQYF. The variable domain in full, completed from reference TRBV28 and TRBJ2-7, reads DVKVTQSSRYLVKRTGEKVFLECVQDMDHENMFWYRQDPGLGLRLIYFSYDVKMKEKGDIPEGYSVSREKKERFSLILESASTNQTSMYLCASSLGQATYEQYFGPGTRLTVT.

As for this clone: The sample carries other DNA sequences with the same CDR3. The chain uses TRBV9 and TRBJ2-3; D remains ambiguous. The CDR3 sequence is 15 residues long. The germline V gene encodes CDR1 SGDLS and CDR2 YYNGEE. Trimming removed 0 bases at V and 0 bases at J, with 8 bases between. The CDR3 reads CASSVGLSSTDTQYF. CDR3 DNA: TGTGCCAGCAGCGTAGGCCTGTCTAGCACAGATACGCAGTATTTT. The full variable domain, rest sourced from reference TRBV9 and TRBJ2-3, is DSGVTQTPKHLITATGQRVTLRCSPRSGDLSVYWYQQSLDQGLQFLIQYYNGEERAKGNILERFSAQQFPDLHSELNLSSLELGDSALYFCASSVGLSSTDTQYFGPGTRLTVL.

The CDR3 nucleotides read TGTGCCAGCAGCCAAGATAGGGGTAGAGAGACCGGGGAGCTGTTTTTT. Translated: CASSQDRGRETGELFF. The V call is TRBV4-2, the J call TRBJ2-2; D perhaps matches TRBD1 (5 bases). Trimming took off 0 bases at V and 5 bases at J, with 13 bases between the two ends. This CDR3 is 16 amino acids long. Germline V gene data show CDR1 as LGHNA and CDR2 as YNFKEQ.

The rearrangement uses TRBV7-2 and TRBJ2-3, with TRBD2 matching 9 bases. The CDR3 totals 16 residues. Germline trimming cut 5 bases from V and 4 bases from J; bases unmatched to any gene: 10. In germline, CDR1 is SGHTA, CDR2 FQGNSA. Written as DNA, the CDR3 is TGTGCCAGCAGCCAGTCGGGACTAGCCTTCCCAGATACGCAGTATTTT. Protein sequence: CASSQSGLAFPDTQYF.

The chain combines TRBV28 with TRBJ2-5; D may match TRBD1 or TRBD2 (7 bases each). Germline CDR1 and CDR2: MDHEN and SYDVKM. The CDR3 consists of 18 residues. The ends were cut back, 6 bases at V and 5 bases at J, with 28 bases in the middle. The CDR3 DNA reads TGTGCCAGCAGCTATCCCATGGGGAGGGGGCGCCTCTTGGAGACCCAGTACTTC. It yields the protein CASSYPMGRGRLLETQYF. The entire variable domain, with the rest obtained from reference TRBV28 and TRBJ2-5, is as follows: DVKVTQSSRYLVKRTGEKVFLECVQDMDHENMFWYRQDPGLGLRLIYFSYDVKMKEKGDIPEGYSVSREKKERFSLILESASTNQTSMYLCASSYPMGRGRLLETQYFGPGTRLLVL.

The gene calls are TRBV28 and TRBJ2-7; weak D call: TRBD1 (6 bases). Deletions cut 1 base from V and 7 bases from J, with 17 bases between. The length of the CDR3 is 15 residues. CDR1 MDHEN and CDR2 SYDVKM come from the germline V gene. In nucleotides, the CDR3 is TGTGCCAGCAGTTTATTATGGGGGACCCAGGGGGAGCAGTACTTC. Encoded protein: CASSLLWGTQGEQYF. Full variable domain (remainder filled in from reference TRBV28 and TRBJ2-7): DVKVTQSSRYLVKRTGEKVFLECVQDMDHENMFWYRQDPGLGLRLIYFSYDVKMKEKGDIPEGYSVSREKKERFSLILESASTNQTSMYLCASSLLWGTQGEQYFGPGTRLTVT.

The CDR3 spells CASSFGHRNTEAFF. The CDR3 nucleotides read TGTGCCAGCAGCTTCGGACACAGGAACACTGAAGCTTTCTTT. The chain recombines TRBV5-6 with TRBJ1-1; D perhaps matches TRBD1 (5 bases). There are 14 residues in the CDR3. V was cut by 2 bases and J by 1 base, with 9 bases left in between. Germline V gives CDR1 SGHDT, CDR2 YYEEEE.

The V gene is TRBV28, the J gene TRBJ1-4; D may be TRBD1 (5 bases). Trimming left V 5 bases short and J 7 bases short, with 17 bases between. The germline V gene encodes CDR1 MDHEN and CDR2 SYDVKM. The CDR3 covers 15 residues. The CDR3 reads CASSPPGVPGEKLFF. In DNA form, the CDR3 reads TGTGCCAGCAGTCCCCCGGGGGTCCCGGGTGAAAAACTGTTTTTT.

The chain has TRBV19 and TRBJ2-5; D may be TRBD2 (6 bases). V was shortened by 3 bases and J by 1 base, with 9 bases between the two germline ends. CDR1 is LNHDA and CDR2 is SQIVND in the germline V gene (reference sequence). The CDR3 totals 14 residues. The CDR3, as DNA: TGTGCCAGTAGTATGAGGAGGGGCCAAGAGACCCAGTACTTC. Its protein product is CASSMRRGQETQYF.

The V gene is TRBV5-1, the J gene TRBJ2-7; 9 bases fit TRBD1. This CDR3 contains 16 residues. The germline V gene encodes CDR1 SGHRS and CDR2 YFSETQ. Germline trimming cut 4 bases from V and 1 base from J; bases unmatched to any gene: 9. The DNA of the CDR3 is TGCGCCAGCAGCCCTGGCGGGACAGGGATATCCTACGAGCAGTACTTC. This codes for CASSPGGTGISYEQYF.

The chain uses TRBV7-9 and TRBJ1-1, with 7 bases aligning to TRBD1. V was clipped by 5 bases and J by 4 bases; unmatched bases: 4. Germline V gives CDR1 SEHNR, CDR2 FQNEAQ (reference sequence). The CDR3 loop spans 13 amino acids. CDR3 protein: CASSIRQGTEAFF. The CDR3 bases are TGTGCCAGCAGCATTCGACAGGGCACTGAAGCTTTCTTT.

The gene calls are TRBV9 and TRBJ2-2; 13 bases fit TRBD2. The CDR3 extends over 16 amino acids. CDR1 SGDLS and CDR2 YYNGEE come from the germline V gene. The J segment lost 7 bases and the V segment lost 4 bases, leaving 7 bases of the junction unmatched. DNA of the CDR3: TGTGCCAGCAGCCCCCGGACTAGCGGGAGCAGCGGGGAGCTGTTTTTT. Protein product: CASSPRTSGSSGELFF.

The CDR3 here is CASSLREASVTGELFF. The CDR3 DNA is TGTGCCAGCAGCCTCCGGGAGGCTAGCGTCACCGGGGAGCTGTTTTTT. The chain is built from TRBV27 and TRBJ2-2, with TRBD2 matching 7 bases. Trimming at V came to 6 bases and at J to 4 bases, leaving 11 bases not matched to a gene. The CDR3 loop spans 16 amino acids. Germline CDR1 reads MNHEY; CDR2 reads SMNVEV (reference sequence).

Only one count was recorded for this clone. The chain links TRBV5-1 to TRBJ1-5, with a tentative D call TRBD1 (5 bases). CDR1 is SGHRS, CDR2 YFSETQ, per germline. Trimming took off 4 bases at V and 6 bases at J, with 11 bases between the two ends. The CDR3 extends over 13 amino acids. The CDR3 DNA reads as TGCGCCAGCAGCGAGGGGCTACGTCAGCCCCAGCATTTT. It specifies CASSEGLRQPQHF.

This clone appeared once. The chain has TRBV7-2 and TRBJ2-5; 9 positions agree with TRBD2. Germline V gene sequence: CDR1 SGHTA, CDR2 FQGNSA. V lost 3 bases and J lost 4; bases outside the gene matches: 15. The CDR3 has 18 residues. The CDR3, as DNA: TGTGCCAGCAGCTTGTCCCCGGGACTAGCACTGGGGGGAGAGACCCAGTACTTC. Encoded protein: CASSLSPGLALGGETQYF.

This chain connects TRBV27 to TRBJ1-1; D remains unclear. This CDR3 comprises 16 residues. The V gene lost 5 bases and the J gene lost 8 bases, with 24 bases spanning the gap. Germline CDR1 and CDR2: MNHEY and SMNVEV (reference sequence). Written as DNA, the CDR3 is TGTGCCAGCAGTGTAAGAGGCACGGGAGGGTTGTGGGAAGCTTTCTTT. Translating it yields CASSVRGTGGLWEAFF.

CDR3 bases: TGCAGCGTTGCATGGGGGCTTGGGTACGAGCAGTACTTC. Translation: CSVAWGLGYEQYF. The chain uses TRBV29-1 and TRBJ2-7; perhaps TRBD1 as D (6 bases). CDR1 and CDR2 (germline): SQVTM, ANQGSEA. V dropped 4 bases and J dropped 4 bases, with 14 bases sitting between them. CDR3 length equals 13 residues.

The chain uses TRBV6-5 and TRBJ1-1; 9 bases map to TRBD1. CDR3 size: 15 residues. V trimming: 4 bases; J trimming: 1 base; junction bases outside the gene matches: 4. Per the germline V gene, CDR1 is MNHEY and CDR2 is SVGAGI. In nucleotides, the CDR3 is TGTGCCAGCAGTTCCGGGACAGGGTGGAACACTGAAGCTTTCTTT. Translated: CASSSGTGWNTEAFF.

The rearrangement links TRBV7-6 to TRBJ1-2; no firm D call. Germline loops: CDR1 SGHVS, CDR2 FNYEAQ. The V gene lost 8 bases and the J gene lost 5 bases, with 15 bases spanning the gap. The CDR3 has 13 residues. Here the CDR3 reads CASSVPGEYGYTF. In DNA form, the CDR3 reads TGTGCCAGCTCAGTCCCTGGGGAATATGGCTACACCTTC.